This T cell receptor beta chain stems from a study of T cell repertoires in cytomegalovirus infection. At the level of the study: It was recently identified HLA-C-restricted and well-studied HLA-B-restricted CMV epitopes that the study used. It was the public TCR beta signatures that indicated both CMV infection and matching HLA type. The study's findings and limits: Pooled public TCR beta family frequency picked out CMV carriers with the relevant HLA. Predominance within the ex vivo response was attributable to HLA-C-restricted CMV-specific TCR beta clonotypes.

TCRdb ran MiXCR on the reads and lists one entry per CDR3 protein. The sample yields some 500,000 distinct CDR3 sequences, almost 40% seen once. This clonotype was seen a few times. What it recognizes is unknown. The CDR3 spans 13 residues. The germline CDR1 and CDR2 sequences are SGHTA and FQGNSA. V was pared by 6 bases and J by 4 bases, with 5 bases of the junction left unmatched. Material: cultured PBMCs, obtained from culture after CMV antigen stimulation. This clonotype was sampled from a human donor in good health (CMV status not recorded). Some clones in this sample may be carry-over from other donors' samples. V usage is TRBV7-2 and J usage is TRBJ2-5; 7 bases line up with TRBD1. CDR3 bases: TGTGCCAGCAGGAAGGGGGCGGGAGAGACCCAGTACTTC. The encoded protein is CASRKGAGETQYF.